This note documents a single T cell receptor (beta chain) sequence. Germline loops: CDR1 SGHTA, CDR2 FQGNSA. The CDR3 extends over 14 amino acids. V was pared by 2 bases and J by 7 bases, with 15 bases between. This entry belongs to a study of blood T cell repertoires in COVID-19. Background on the study: Material from acute and convalescent COVID-19 was sourced from the United States, Italy and Spain. Sources were T cells, B-cell-depleted T cells, or PBMCs; the material itself was cDNA or gDNA.

Methods used by the authors: It was from reference gene primer amplification that nucleated cell counts were estimated. Produced via immunoSEQ multiplex PCR; TCRdb's table is partial and in-frame only. V and J calls and clone size are copied from that table; D and trimming were computed from the DNA. The sample carries around 140,000 clones, around 88% recorded once. The specimen sequenced was peripheral blood. V and J are TRBV7-2 and TRBJ2-7; D not certain. The clonotype comes from a man in his sixties with active or convalescent COVID-19. In DNA form, the CDR3 reads TGTGCCAGCAGCTTATATAACCCGATGAGAGAGCAGTACTTC. It specifies CASSLYNPMREQYF.